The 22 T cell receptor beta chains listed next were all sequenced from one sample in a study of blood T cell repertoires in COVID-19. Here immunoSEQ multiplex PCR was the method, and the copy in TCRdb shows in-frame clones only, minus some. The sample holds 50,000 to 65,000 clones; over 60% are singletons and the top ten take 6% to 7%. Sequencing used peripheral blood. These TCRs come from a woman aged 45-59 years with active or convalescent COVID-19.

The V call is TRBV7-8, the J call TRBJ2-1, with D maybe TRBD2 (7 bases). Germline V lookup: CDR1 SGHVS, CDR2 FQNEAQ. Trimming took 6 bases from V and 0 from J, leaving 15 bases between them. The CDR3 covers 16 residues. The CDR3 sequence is CASRSERDNSYNEQFF. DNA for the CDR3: TGTGCCAGCAGGTCGGAGCGGGACAACTCCTACAATGAGCAGTTCTTC.

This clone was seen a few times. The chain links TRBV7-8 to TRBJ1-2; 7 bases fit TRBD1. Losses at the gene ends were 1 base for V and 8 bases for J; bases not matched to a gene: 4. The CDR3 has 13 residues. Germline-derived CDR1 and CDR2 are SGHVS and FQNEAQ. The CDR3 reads CASSLGQGGGYTF. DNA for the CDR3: TGTGCCAGCAGCTTAGGACAGGGTGGCGGCTACACCTTC.

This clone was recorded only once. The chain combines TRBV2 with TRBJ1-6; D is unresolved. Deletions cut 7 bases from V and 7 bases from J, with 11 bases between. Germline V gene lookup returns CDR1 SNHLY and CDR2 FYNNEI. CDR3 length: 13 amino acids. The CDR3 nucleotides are TGTGCCAGCAAGGCGGAGGGAAATTCACCCCTCCACTTT. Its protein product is CASKAEGNSPLHF.

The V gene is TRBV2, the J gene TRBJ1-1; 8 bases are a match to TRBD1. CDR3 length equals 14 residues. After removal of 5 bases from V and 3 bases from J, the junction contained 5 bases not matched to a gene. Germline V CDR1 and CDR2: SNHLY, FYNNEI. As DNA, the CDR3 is TGTGCCAGCAGTCGACAGGGGCGCGACACTGAAGCTTTCTTT. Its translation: CASSRQGRDTEAFF.

Written as DNA, the CDR3 is TGTGCCAGCAGTCCTCTGGACAGATCTGAAGCTTTCTTT. Translating it yields CASSPLDRSEAFF. This rearrangement joins TRBV27 to TRBJ1-1; D is possibly TRBD1 (6 bases). The CDR3 contains 13 residues. The germline V and J ends were trimmed by 5 bases and 6 bases, with 13 bases remaining between them. Per germline, CDR1 MNHEY and CDR2 SMNVEV (reference sequence).

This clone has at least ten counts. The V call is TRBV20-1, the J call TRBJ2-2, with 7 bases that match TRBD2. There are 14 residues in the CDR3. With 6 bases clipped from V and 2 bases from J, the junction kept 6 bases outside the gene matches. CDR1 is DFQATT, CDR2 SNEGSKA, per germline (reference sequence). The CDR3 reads CSASGRVNTGELFF. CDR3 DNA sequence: TGCAGTGCGAGTGGGAGGGTCAACACCGGGGAGCTGTTTTTT.

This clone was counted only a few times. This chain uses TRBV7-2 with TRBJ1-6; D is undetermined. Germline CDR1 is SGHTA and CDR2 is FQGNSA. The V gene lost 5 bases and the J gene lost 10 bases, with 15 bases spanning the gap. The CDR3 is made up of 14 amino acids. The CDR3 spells CASSSRSGYSPLHF. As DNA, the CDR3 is TGTGCCAGCAGCAGCCGGTCGGGTTACTCACCCCTCCACTTT. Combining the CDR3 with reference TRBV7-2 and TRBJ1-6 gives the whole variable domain GAGVSQSPSNKVTEKGKDVELRCDPISGHTALYWYRQSLGQGLEFLIYFQGNSAPDKSGLPSDRFSAERTGGSVSTLTIQRTQQEDSAVYLCASSSRSGYSPLHFGNGTRLTVT.

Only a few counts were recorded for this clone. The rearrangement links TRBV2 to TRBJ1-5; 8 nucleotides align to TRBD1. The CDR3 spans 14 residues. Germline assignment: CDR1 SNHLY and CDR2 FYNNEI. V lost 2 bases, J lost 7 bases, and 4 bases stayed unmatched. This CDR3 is CASSEQGAYQPQHF. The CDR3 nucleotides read TGTGCCAGCAGTGAACAGGGGGCATACCAGCCCCAGCATTTT. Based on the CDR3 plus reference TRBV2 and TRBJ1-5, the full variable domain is EPEVTQTPSHQVTQMGQEVILRCVPISNHLYFYWYRQILGQKVEFLVSFYNNEISEKSEIFDDQFSVERPDGSNFTLKIRSTKLEDSAMYFCASSEQGAYQPQHFGDGTRLSIL.

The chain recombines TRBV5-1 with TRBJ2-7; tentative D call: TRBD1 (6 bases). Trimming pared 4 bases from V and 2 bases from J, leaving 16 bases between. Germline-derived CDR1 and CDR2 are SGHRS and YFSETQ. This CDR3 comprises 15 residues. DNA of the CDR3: TGCGCCAGCAGCAGCCCCAGGGGCGAGGCCTACGAGCAGTACTTC. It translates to CASSSPRGEAYEQYF.

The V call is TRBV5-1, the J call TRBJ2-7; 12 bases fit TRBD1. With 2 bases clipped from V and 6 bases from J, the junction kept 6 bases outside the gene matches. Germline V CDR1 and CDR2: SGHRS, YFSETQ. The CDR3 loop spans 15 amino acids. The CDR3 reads CASSLPGQGAVEQYF. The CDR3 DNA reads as TGCGCCAGCAGCTTACCGGGACAGGGGGCTGTCGAGCAGTACTTC.

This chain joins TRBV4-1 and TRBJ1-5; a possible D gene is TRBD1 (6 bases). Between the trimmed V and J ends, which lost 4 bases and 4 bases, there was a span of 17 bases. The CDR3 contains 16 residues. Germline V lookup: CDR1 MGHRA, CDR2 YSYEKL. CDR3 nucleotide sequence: TGCGCCAGCAGCCCCACCCCCAGGGGCGAAAATCAGCCCCAGCATTTT. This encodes CASSPTPRGENQPQHF.

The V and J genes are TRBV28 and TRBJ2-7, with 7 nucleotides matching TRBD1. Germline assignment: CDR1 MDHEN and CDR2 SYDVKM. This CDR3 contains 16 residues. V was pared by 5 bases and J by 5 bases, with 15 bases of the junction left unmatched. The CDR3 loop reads CASSPPLTLTGNEQYF. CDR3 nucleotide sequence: TGTGCCAGCAGTCCCCCTTTGACGTTGACAGGGAACGAGCAGTACTTC.

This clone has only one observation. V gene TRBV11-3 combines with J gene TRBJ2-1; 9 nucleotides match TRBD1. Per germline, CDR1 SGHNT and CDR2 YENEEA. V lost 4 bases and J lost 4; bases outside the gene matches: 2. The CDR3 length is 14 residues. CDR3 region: CASSSGQGYNEQFF. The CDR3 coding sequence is TGTGCCAGCAGCTCGGGACAGGGTTACAATGAGCAGTTCTTC. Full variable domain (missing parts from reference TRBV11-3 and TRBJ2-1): EAGVVQSPRYKIIEKKQPVAFWCNPISGHNTLYWYLQNLGQGPELLIRYENEEAVDDSQLPKDRFSAERLKGVDSTLKIQPAELGDSAVYLCASSSGQGYNEQFFGPGTRLTVL.

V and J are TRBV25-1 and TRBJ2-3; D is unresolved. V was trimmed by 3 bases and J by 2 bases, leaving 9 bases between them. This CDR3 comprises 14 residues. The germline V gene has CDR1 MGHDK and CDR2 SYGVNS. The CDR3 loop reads CASSDVGPTDTQYF. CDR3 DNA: TGTGCCAGCAGTGACGTGGGCCCCACAGATACGCAGTATTTT.

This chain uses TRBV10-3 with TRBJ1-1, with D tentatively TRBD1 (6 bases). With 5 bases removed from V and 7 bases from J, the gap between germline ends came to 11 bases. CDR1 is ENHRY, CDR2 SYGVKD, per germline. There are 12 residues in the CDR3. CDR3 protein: CAISRQADEAFF. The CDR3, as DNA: TGTGCCATCAGTCGACAGGCGGATGAAGCTTTCTTT.

The CDR3 DNA is TGTGCCAGCAGCTTAAAGGTTCGGGGAGGGGAGCTGTTTTTT. Residues: CASSLKVRGGELFF. The chain is built from TRBV7-2 and TRBJ2-2, with D possibly matching TRBD2 (5 bases). CDR3 length: 14 amino acids. The germline CDR1 and CDR2 sequences are SGHTA and FQGNSA. V shed 2 bases and J shed 8 bases, with 12 bases lying between them.

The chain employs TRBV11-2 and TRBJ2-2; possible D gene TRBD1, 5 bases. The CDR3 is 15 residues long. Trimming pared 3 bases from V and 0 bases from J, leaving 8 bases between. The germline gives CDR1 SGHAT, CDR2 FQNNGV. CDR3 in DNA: TGTGCCAGCAGCTTTGACAGCGCGAACACCGGGGAGCTGTTTTTT. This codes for CASSFDSANTGELFF.

As DNA, the CDR3 is TGTGCCAGTAAGCGGGAGAGCTCCTACAATGAGCAGTTCTTC. It codes for CASKRESSYNEQFF. The chain has TRBV19 and TRBJ2-1, with TRBD2 identical over 8 bases. There are 14 residues in the CDR3. Germline-derived CDR1 and CDR2 are LNHDA and SQIVND (reference sequence). The junction had 2 bases not matched to a gene; V was cut back by 7 bases and J by 0 bases.

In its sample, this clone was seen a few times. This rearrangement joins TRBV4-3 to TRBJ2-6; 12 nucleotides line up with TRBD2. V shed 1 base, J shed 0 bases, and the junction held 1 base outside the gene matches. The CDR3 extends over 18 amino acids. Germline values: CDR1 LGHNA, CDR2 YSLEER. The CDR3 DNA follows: TGCGCCAGCAGCCAAGCGGGACTAGCGGGCTCTGGGGCCAACGTCCTGACTTTC. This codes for CASSQAGLAGSGANVLTF.

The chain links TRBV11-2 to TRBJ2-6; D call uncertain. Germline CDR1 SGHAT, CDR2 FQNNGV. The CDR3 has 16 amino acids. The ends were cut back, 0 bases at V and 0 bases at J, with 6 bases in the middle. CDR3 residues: CASSLDAYSGANVLTF. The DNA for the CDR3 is TGTGCCAGCAGCTTAGACGCCTACTCTGGGGCCAACGTCCTGACTTTC.

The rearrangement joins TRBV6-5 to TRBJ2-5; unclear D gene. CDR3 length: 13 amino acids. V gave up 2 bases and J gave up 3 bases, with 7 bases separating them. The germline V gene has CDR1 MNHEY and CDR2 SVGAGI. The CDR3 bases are TGTGCCAGCAGTTACACCGCTAAAGAGACCCAGTACTTC. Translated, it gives CASSYTAKETQYF.

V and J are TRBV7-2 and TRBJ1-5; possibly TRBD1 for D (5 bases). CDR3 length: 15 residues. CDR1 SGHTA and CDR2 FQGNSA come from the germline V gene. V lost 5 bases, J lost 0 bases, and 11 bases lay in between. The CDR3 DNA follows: TGTGCCAGCAGCGCCACAGGCATTAGCAATCAGCCCCAGCATTTT. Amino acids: CASSATGISNQPQHF.